This T cell receptor beta chain is drawn from a study of cytomegalovirus exposure and HLA in healthy donors. For the study at large: A subsequent analysis stated that the roughly 120 validation repertoires were run on the same platform as the roughly 620 first-cohort repertoires. Points from the study as a whole: Rarity marked most TCR sequences, yet some public TCRs occurred in many donors. Subsequent analysis showed first-cohort TCR clusters tending to co-occur in more than 90 validation repertoires.

Here immunoSEQ multiplex PCR was the method, and the copy in TCRdb shows in-frame clones only, minus some. This sample carries about 200,000 clones, approximately 82% of them seen once, and the ten largest clones take roughly 5.5%. CDR3 length: 13 residues. Trimming cost V 0 bases and J 12 bases, with 15 bases left between them. Germline assignment: CDR1 SGHVS and CDR2 FNYEAQ. Regarding this clone: Its matching antigen is unknown.

Donors came from a validation cohort of over a hundred subjects, distinct from the first 666-subject cohort. The sequencing input was PBMCs. The genes are TRBV7-6 and TRBJ2-7, with a tentative D call TRBD1 (6 bases). The sequence came from a woman between 18 and 29 years old in good health and CMV-seronegative. The DNA for the CDR3 is TGTGCCAGCAGCTTAGCCGAGGGGGACCCGGGGTACTTC. This encodes CASSLAEGDPGYF. Full variable domain (remainder filled in from reference TRBV7-6 and TRBJ2-7): GAGVSQSPRYKVTKRGQDVALRCDPISGHVSLYWYRQALGQGPEFLTYFNYEAQQDKSGLPNDRFSAERPEGSISTLTIQRTEQRDSAMYRCASSLAEGDPGYFGPGTRLTVT.